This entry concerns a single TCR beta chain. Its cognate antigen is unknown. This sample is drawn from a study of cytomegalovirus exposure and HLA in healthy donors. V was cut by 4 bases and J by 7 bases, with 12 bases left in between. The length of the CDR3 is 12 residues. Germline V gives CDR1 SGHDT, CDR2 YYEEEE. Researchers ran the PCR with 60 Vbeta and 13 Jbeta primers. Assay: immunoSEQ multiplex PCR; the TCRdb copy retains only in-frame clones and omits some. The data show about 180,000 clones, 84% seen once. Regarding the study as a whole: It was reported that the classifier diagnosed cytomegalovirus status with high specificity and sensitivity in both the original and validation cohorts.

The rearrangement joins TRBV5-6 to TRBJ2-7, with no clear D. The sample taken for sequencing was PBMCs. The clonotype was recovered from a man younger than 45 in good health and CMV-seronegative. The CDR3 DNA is TGTGCCAGCAGCCCCTTAAACCGGGAGCAGTACTTC. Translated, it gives CASSPLNREQYF.